This T cell receptor (beta chain) was obtained from a study of T-cell memory formation after mild COVID-19. Study information: Each donor largely had its own TCR clusters.

Germline V gene lookup returns CDR1 MNHEY and CDR2 SVGAGI. This CDR3 is 13 amino acids long. Trimming pared 10 bases from V and 7 bases from J, leaving 17 bases between. TCRdb passed the 5' RACE reads through MiXCR, listing each CDR3 protein once. The sample consists of approximately 250,000 distinct CDR3 sequences, around 15% of them appearing once. Sequencing used PBMCs or a T cell subset sorted from them (not recorded which). The rearrangement links TRBV6-5 to TRBJ1-5; TRBD1 might be the D (6 bases). The clonotype originates from a man aged 18 to 30 who had mild COVID-19 (a few samples of this study predate the infection). Cell type and time point are not known. The CDR3 loop is CATGEGGIQPQHF. DNA for the CDR3: TGTGCCACCGGCGAGGGGGGCATCCAGCCCCAGCATTTT.